Reported below is one TCR beta chain. No antigen is known for it. No much larger clone is present one base from it, and per-base qualities are unavailable. These data originate in a study of OX40 agonist ivuxolimab in advanced cancers. Study-wide context: The costimulatory receptor OX40 (CD134) was targeted by ivuxolimab, a fully human IgG2 agonistic monoclonal antibody. Prior anti-PD-1, anti-PD-L1 or anti-CTLA-4 therapy was permitted, and checkpoint inhibitors had been received by about 36% of dose-escalation patients. The point of sequencing TCRbeta in the periphery was to test whether ivuxolimab changed TCR sequence diversity and drove clonal T-cell expansion. Of the 50 to 55 patients in dose escalation, approximately 20 had hepatocellular carcinoma, about 15 had melanoma, 9 had renal cell carcinoma and 9 had head and neck cancer. The paper reports the monotherapy dose-escalation portion (N = 52 patients) of the phase I ivuxolimab trial. Partial responses were achieved by three dose-escalation patients, of whom one had hepatocellular carcinoma and two had cutaneous melanoma. Intravenous ivuxolimab was administered to patients every 2 weeks at six dose levels: 0.01, 0.1, 0.3, 1.5, 3 and 10 mg/kg. A male proportion of about 79% and a mean age of approximately 58 years, ranging from roughly 23 to 90, were recorded for the dose-escalation cohort. Summary of the overall study and its limitations: Antigen specificity was not determined for the clonally expanded peripheral T cells. At doses from 0.1 to 3.0 mg/kg, clonal expansion was seen in both CD4+ and CD8+ blood T cells between baseline and week 6. Low levels of normalized T-cell clonal expansion were also seen in some patients who did not respond. In partial responders in the 0.1-3.0 mg/kg groups, normalized peripheral clonal expansion was found to be among the lowest, especially among CD8+ T cells. On average, CD8+ T cells showed more expanded clones than CD4+ T cells after ivuxolimab.

To sequence the TCRbeta CDR3 region, genomic DNA was isolated from the sorted cells. TCRbeta CDR3 regions were sequenced using the immunoSEQ Assay. TCRdb obtained this table from immuneACCESS and retained in-frame rearrangements with V and J assigned. These tables miss some clones; where compared with another copy, unresolved V genes account for less than half of the shortfall, and the remainder is unexplained. Here the sample has some 64,000 clones; 92% occur a single time. Of the sample, approximately 25% falls within the top ten clones. Patients with a history of autoimmune disease or receiving systemic immunosuppression were excluded from the trial. Peripheral blood for TCR sequencing was collected from all dose cohorts at baseline, on cycle 4 day 1, and on cycle 7 day 1. The samples were drawn from a first-in-human, open-label, multicenter phase I dose-escalation trial of ivuxolimab. Adults with locally advanced or metastatic head and neck squamous cell, hepatocellular, melanoma or renal cell carcinoma were enrolled in the trial. Before TCR sequencing, CD4+ T cells and CD8+ T cells were sorted from peripheral blood as separate populations.

Sequenced here: CD4+ or CD8+ T cells sorted from blood, sampled in a trial of the OX40 agonist ivuxolimab. The clonotype was recovered from an adult with an advanced solid tumor such as melanoma, head and neck, liver or kidney cancer.

The bases read TGTGCCAGCAGCTCGGGACAGCAAACCTACGAGCAGTACTTC. Its amino acids are CASSSGQQTYEQYF. In this chain, TRBV2 is recombined with TRBJ2-7; TRBD1 matches 7 bases in the middle. The CDR1 and CDR2 encoded by the germline V gene are SNHLY and FYNNEI. At the junction V is shortened by 6 bases and J by 2 bases; bases outside the gene matches: 7. From its cysteine to its phenylalanine, the CDR3 spans 14 amino acids. The sequence is cut down to CDR3 DNA, 42 bases in frame from base 1. With all but the CDR3 taken from the reference TRBV2 and TRBJ2-7 genes, the full variable domain is: EPEVTQTPSHQVTQMGQEVILRCVPISNHLYFYWYRQILGQKVEFLVSFYNNEISEKSEIFDDQFSVERPDGSNFTLKIRSTKLEDSAMYFCASSSGQQTYEQYFGPGTRLTVT.